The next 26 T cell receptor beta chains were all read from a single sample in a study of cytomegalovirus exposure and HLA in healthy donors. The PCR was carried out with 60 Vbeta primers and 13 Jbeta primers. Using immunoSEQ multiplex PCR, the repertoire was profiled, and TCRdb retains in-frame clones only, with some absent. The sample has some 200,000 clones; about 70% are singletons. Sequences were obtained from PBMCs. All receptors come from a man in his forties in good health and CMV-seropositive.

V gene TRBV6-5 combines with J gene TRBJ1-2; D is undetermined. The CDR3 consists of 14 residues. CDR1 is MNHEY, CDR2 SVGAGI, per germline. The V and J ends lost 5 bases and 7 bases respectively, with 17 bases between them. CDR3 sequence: CASSPNHSLSGYTF. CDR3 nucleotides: TGTGCCAGCAGTCCGAATCACTCTCTGAGTGGCTACACCTTC.

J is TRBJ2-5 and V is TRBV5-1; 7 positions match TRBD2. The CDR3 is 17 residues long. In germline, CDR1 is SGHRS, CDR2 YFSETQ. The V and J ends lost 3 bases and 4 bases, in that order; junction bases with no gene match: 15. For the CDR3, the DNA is TGCGCCAGCAGCTCCCTCCCTTTAGTGACGGGGGGAGAGACCCAGTACTTC. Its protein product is CASSSLPLVTGGETQYF. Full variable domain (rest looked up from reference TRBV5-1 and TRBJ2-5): KAGVTQTPRYLIKTRGQQVTLSCSPISGHRSVSWYQQTPGQGLQFLFEYFSETQRNKGNFPGRFSGRQFSNSRSEMNVSTLELGDSALYLCASSSLPLVTGGETQYFGPGTRLLVL.

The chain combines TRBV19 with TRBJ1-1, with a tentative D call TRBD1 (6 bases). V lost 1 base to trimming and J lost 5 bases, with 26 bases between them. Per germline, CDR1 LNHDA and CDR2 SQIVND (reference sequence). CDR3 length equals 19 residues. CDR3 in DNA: TGTGCCAGTAGTATAGGCCTTGGGAGACAGGTGAATTCGAGAACTGAAGCTTTCTTT. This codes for CASSIGLGRQVNSRTEAFF. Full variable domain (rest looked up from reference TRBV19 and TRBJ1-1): DGGITQSPKYLFRKEGQNVTLSCEQNLNHDAMYWYRQDPGQGLRLIYYSQIVNDFQKGDIAEGYSVSREKKESFPLTVTSAQKNPTAFYLCASSIGLGRQVNSRTEAFFGQGTRLTVV.

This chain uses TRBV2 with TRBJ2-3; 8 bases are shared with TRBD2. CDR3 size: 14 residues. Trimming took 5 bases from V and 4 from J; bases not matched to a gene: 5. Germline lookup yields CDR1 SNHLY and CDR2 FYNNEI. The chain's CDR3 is CASSKNSGADTQYF. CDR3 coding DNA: TGTGCCAGCAGTAAAAATAGCGGGGCAGATACGCAGTATTTT. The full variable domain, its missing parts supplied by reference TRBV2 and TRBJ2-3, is EPEVTQTPSHQVTQMGQEVILRCVPISNHLYFYWYRQILGQKVEFLVSFYNNEISEKSEIFDDQFSVERPDGSNFTLKIRSTKLEDSAMYFCASSKNSGADTQYFGPGTRLTVL.

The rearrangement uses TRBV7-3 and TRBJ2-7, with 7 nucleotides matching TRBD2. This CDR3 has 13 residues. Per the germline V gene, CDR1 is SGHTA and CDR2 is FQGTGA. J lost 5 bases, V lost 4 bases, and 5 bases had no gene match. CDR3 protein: CASSSGGGNEQYF. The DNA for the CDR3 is TGTGCCAGCAGCTCGGGCGGGGGTAACGAGCAGTACTTC.

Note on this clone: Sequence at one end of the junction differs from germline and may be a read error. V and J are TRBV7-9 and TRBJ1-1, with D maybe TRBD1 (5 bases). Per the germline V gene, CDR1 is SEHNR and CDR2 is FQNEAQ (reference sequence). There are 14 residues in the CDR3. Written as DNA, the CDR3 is TGTTCCAGCAGCACGTCAGGGAAGAACACTGAAGCTTTCTTT. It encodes CSSSTSGKNTEAFF.

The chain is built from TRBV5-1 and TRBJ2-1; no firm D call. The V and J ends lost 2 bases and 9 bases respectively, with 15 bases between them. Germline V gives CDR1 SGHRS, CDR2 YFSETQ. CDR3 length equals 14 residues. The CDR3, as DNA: TGCGCCAGCAGCTTTGCGGTCTCTCAGAGTGAGCAGTTCTTC. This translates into CASSFAVSQSEQFF.

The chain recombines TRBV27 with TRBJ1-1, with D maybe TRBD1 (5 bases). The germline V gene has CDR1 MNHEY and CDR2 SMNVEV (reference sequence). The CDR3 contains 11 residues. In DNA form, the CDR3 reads TGTGCTTCCGGCAGGGTCACTGAAGCTTTCTTT. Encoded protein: CASGRVTEAFF.

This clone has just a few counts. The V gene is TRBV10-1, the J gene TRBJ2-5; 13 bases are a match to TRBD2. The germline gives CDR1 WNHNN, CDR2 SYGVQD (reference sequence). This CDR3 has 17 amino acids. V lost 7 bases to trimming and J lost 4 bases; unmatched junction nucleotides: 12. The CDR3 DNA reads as TGCGCCAGCATCACAACTAGCGGGGGGGCCTGGGGAGAGACCCAGTACTTC. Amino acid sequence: CASITTSGGAWGETQYF.

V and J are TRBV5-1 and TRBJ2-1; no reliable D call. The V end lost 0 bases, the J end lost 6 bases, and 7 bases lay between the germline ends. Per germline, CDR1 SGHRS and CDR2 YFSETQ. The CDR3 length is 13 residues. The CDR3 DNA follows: TGCGCCAGCAGCTTGGGGCTAGTCAATGAGCAGTTCTTC. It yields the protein CASSLGLVNEQFF.

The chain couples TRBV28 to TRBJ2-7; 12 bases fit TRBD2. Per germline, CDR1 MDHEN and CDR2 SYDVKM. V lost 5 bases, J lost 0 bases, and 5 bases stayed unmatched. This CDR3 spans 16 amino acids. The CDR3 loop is CASSTAGLAGSYEQYF. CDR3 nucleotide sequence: TGTGCCAGCAGTACCGCGGGACTAGCGGGCTCCTACGAGCAGTACTTC. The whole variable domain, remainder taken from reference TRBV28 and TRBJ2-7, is DVKVTQSSRYLVKRTGEKVFLECVQDMDHENMFWYRQDPGLGLRLIYFSYDVKMKEKGDIPEGYSVSREKKERFSLILESASTNQTSMYLCASSTAGLAGSYEQYFGPGTRLTVT.

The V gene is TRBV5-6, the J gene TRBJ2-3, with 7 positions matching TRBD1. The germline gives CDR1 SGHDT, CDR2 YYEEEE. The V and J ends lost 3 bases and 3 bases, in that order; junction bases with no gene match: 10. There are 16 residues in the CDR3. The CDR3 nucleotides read TGTGCCAGCAGCTCAACGAGGGGGCTGAGTACAGATACGCAGTATTTT. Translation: CASSSTRGLSTDTQYF.

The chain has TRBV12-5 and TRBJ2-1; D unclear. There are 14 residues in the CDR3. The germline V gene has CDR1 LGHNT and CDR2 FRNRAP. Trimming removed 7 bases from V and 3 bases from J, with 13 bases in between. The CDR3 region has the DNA TGTGCTAGTGTACCCAGAGACAACTACAATGAGCAGTTCTTC. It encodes CASVPRDNYNEQFF.

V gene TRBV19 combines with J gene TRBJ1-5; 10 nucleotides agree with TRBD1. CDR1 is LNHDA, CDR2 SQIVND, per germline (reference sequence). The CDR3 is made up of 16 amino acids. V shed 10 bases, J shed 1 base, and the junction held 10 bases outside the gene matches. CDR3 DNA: TGTGCCACAAGACAGGGGGCGGGTAAAAGCAATCAGCCCCAGCATTTT. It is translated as CATRQGAGKSNQPQHF.

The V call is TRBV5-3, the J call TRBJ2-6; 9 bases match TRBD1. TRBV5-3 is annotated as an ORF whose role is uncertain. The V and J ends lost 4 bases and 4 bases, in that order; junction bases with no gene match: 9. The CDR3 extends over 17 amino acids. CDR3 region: CARSGGQGTGGANVLTF. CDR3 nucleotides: TGTGCCAGAAGCGGGGGACAGGGAACGGGAGGGGCCAACGTCCTGACTTTC.

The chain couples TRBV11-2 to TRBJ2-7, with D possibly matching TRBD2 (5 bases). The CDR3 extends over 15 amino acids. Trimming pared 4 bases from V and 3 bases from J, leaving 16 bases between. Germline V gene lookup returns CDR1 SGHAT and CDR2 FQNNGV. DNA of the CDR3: TGTGCCAGCAGCTCTATCCGGACTGGAAACTACGAGCAGTACTTC. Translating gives CASSSIRTGNYEQYF.

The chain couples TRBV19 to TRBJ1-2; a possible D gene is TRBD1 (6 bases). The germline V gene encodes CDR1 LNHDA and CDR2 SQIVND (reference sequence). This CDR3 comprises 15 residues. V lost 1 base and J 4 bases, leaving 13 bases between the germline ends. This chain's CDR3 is CASSIAGQGTYGYTF. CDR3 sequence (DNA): TGTGCCAGTAGTATAGCCGGTCAGGGGACCTATGGCTACACCTTC.

The DNA of the CDR3 is TGTGCCAGCAGCTTAACTGAACAGGGGTTGAACACTGAAGCTTTCTTT. Translating gives CASSLTEQGLNTEAFF. The chain employs TRBV5-8 and TRBJ1-1; 7 positions match TRBD1. Germline CDR1 reads SGHTS; CDR2 reads YDEGEE. After removal of 2 bases from V and 0 bases from J, the junction contained 7 bases not matched to a gene. The CDR3 has 16 residues.

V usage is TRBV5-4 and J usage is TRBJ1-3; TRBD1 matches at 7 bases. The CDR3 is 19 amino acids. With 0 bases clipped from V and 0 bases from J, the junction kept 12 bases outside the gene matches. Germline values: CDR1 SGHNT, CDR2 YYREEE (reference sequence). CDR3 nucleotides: TGTGCCAGCAGCTTGGTGGGGGACAGTAGGACAAACTCTGGAAACACCATATATTTT. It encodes CASSLVGDSRTNSGNTIYF.

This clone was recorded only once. The CDR3 sequence: CASSRTGGGGEQYF. The CDR3 DNA is TGTGCCAGCAGCCGGACGGGGGGCGGGGGAGAGCAGTACTTC. The rearrangement joins TRBV7-2 to TRBJ2-7; tentatively, D is TRBD2 (7 bases). Trimming pared 5 bases from V and 7 bases from J, leaving 18 bases between. Germline V CDR1 and CDR2: SGHTA, FQGNSA. The CDR3 totals 14 residues.

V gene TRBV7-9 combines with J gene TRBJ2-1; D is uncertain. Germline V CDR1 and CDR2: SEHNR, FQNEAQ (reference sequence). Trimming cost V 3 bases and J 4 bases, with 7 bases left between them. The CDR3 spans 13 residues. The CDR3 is CASSFNSYNEQFF. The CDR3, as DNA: TGTGCCAGCAGCTTCAACAGTTACAATGAGCAGTTCTTC.

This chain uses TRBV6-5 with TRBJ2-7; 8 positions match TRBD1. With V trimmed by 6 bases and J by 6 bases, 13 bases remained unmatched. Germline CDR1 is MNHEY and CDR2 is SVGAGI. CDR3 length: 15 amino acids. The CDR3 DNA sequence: TGTGCCAGCAGCCCCGGACAGGGTGGGGTCCGCGAGCAGTACTTC. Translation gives CASSPGQGGVREQYF.

CDR3: CASREGRDYNEQFF. The CDR3 coding sequence is TGTGCCAGTAGGGAGGGACGGGATTACAATGAGCAGTTCTTC. The rearrangement joins TRBV19 to TRBJ2-1; maybe TRBD2 (6 bases). Looked up from germline, CDR1 is LNHDA and CDR2 is SQIVND (reference sequence). Trimming removed 6 bases from V and 4 bases from J, with 13 bases in between. CDR3 length: 14 residues. Full variable domain (outside the CDR3, taken from reference TRBV19 and TRBJ2-1): DGGITQSPKYLFRKEGQNVTLSCEQNLNHDAMYWYRQDPGQGLRLIYYSQIVNDFQKGDIAEGYSVSREKKESFPLTVTSAQKNPTAFYLCASREGRDYNEQFFGPGTRLTVL.

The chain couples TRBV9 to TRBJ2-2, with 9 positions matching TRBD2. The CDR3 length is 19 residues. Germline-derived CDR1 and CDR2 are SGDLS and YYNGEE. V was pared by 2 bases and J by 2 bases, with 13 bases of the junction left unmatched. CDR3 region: CASSVRVGAGGLNTGELFF. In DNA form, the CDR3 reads TGTGCCAGCAGCGTCCGAGTGGGAGCGGGGGGACTTAACACCGGGGAGCTGTTTTTT.

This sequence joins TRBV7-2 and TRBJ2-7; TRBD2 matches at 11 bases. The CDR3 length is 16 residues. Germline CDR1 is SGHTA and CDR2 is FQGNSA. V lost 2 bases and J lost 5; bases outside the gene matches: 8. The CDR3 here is CASSLKIAGGLNEQYF. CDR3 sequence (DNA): TGTGCCAGCAGCTTAAAAATAGCGGGGGGGCTCAACGAGCAGTACTTC.

CDR3 protein: CRITGPRGYTF. CDR3 DNA: TGCAGGATAACAGGGCCTCGTGGCTACACCTTC. V and J are TRBV20-1 and TRBJ1-2; TRBD1 might be the D (6 bases). This CDR3 has 11 residues. CDR1 and CDR2 (germline): DFQATT, SNEGSKA (reference sequence).